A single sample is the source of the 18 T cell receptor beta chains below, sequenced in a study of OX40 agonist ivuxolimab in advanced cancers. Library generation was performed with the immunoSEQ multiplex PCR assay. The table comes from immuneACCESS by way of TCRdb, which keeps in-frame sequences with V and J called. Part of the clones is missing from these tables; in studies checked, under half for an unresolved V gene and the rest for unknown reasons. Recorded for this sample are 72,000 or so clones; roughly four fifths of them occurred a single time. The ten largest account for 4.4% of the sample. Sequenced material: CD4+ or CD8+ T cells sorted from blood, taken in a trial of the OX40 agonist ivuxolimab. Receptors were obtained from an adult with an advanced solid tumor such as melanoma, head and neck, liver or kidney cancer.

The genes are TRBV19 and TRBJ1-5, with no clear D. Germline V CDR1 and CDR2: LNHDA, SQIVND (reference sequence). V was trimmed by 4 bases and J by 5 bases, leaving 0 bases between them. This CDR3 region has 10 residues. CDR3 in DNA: TGTGCCAGTAGTAATCAGCCCCAGCATTTT. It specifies CASSNQPQHF. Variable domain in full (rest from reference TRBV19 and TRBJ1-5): DGGITQSPKYLFRKEGQNVTLSCEQNLNHDAMYWYRQDPGQGLRLIYYSQIVNDFQKGDIAEGYSVSREKKESFPLTVTSAQKNPTAFYLCASSNQPQHFGDGTRLSIL.

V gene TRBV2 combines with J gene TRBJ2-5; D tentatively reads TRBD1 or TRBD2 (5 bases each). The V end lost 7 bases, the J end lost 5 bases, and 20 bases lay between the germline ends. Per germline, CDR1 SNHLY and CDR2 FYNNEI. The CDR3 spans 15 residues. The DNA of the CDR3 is TGTGCCAGCACCCCGGGGAAACAGGTAGTGGAGACCCAGTACTTC. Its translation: CASTPGKQVVETQYF.

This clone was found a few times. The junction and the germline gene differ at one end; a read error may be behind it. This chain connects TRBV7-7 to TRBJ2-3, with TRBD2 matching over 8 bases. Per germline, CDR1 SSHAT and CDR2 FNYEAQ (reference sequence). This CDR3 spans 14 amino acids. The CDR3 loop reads CASSRAGATDTQYF. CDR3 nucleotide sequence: TGTGCTAGCAGCCGAGCGGGGGCCACAGATACGCAGTATTTT.

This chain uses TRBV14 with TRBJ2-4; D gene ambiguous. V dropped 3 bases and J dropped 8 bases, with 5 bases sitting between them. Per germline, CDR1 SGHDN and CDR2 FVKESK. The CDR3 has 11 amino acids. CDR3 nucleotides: TGTGCCAGCAGCCAGATTGACATTCAGTACTTC. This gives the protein CASSQIDIQYF.

CDR3 sequence (DNA): TGCGCCAGCAGCCAAGAACTGGGAAACTATGGCTACACCTTC. Residues: CASSQELGNYGYTF. V gene TRBV4-3 combines with J gene TRBJ1-2; D remains unclear. Looked up from germline, CDR1 is LGHNA and CDR2 is YSLEER. This CDR3 comprises 14 residues. V lost 0 bases and J lost 2, with 7 bases in between.

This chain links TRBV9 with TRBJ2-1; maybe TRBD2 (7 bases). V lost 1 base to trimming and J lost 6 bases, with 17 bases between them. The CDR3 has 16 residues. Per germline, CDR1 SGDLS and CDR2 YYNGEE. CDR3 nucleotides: TGTGCCAGCAGCGTACTCAGGGGAGGGCCACCCAATGAGCAGTTCTTC. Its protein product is CASSVLRGGPPNEQFF.

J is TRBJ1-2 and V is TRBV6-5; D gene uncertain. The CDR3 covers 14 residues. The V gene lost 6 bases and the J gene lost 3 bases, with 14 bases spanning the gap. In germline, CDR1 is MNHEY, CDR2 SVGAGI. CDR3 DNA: TGTGCCAGCAGCCCGAGGCGAGAGTACTATGGCTACACCTTC. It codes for CASSPRREYYGYTF.

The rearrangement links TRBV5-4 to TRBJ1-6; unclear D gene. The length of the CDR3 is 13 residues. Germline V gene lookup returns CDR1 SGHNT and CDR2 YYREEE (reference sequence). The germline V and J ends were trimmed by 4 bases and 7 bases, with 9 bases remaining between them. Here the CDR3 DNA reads TGTGCCAGCAGCATCGAAAGCAATTCACCCCTCCACTTT. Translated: CASSIESNSPLHF.

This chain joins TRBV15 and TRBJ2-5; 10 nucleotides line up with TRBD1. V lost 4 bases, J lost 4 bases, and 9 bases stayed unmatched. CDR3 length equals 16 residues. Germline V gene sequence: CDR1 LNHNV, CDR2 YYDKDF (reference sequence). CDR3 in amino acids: CATSKGTGALRETQYF. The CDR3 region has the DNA TGTGCCACCAGCAAAGGGACAGGGGCCCTCCGAGAGACCCAGTACTTC.

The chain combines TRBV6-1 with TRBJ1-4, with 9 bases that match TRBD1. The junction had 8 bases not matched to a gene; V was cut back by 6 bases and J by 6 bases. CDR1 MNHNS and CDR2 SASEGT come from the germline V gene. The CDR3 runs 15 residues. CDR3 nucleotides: TGTGCCAGCAGCCAAGGGGGACAGGGAGATGAAAAACTGTTTTTT. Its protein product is CASSQGGQGDEKLFF.

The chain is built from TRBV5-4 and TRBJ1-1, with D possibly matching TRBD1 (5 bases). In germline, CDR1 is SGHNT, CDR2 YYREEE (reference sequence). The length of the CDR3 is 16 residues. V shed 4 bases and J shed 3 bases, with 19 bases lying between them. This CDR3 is CASSGSGTRVDTEAFF. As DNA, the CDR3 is TGTGCCAGCAGCGGAAGCGGGACCAGGGTGGACACTGAAGCTTTCTTT.

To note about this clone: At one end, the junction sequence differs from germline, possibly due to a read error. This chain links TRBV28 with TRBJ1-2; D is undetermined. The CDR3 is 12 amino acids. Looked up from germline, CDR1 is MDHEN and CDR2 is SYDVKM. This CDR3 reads CASLKNGYGYIF. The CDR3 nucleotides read TGTGCCAGCCTGAAGAATGGTTATGGCTACATCTTC.

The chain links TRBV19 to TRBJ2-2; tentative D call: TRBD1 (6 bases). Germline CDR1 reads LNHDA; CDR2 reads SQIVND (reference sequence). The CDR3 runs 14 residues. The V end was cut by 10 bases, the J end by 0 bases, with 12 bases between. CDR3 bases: TGTGCCACCCGGGACAATCCGAACACCGGGGAGCTGTTTTTT. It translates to CATRDNPNTGELFF. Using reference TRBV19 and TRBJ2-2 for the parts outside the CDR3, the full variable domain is DGGITQSPKYLFRKEGQNVTLSCEQNLNHDAMYWYRQDPGQGLRLIYYSQIVNDFQKGDIAEGYSVSREKKESFPLTVTSAQKNPTAFYLCATRDNPNTGELFFGEGSRLTVL.

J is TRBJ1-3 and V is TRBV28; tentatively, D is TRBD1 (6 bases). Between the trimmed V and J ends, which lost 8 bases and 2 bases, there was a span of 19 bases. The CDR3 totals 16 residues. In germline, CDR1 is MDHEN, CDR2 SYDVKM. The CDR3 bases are TGTGCCAGCTGCAGCTTACAGGGAACTGCTGGAAACACCATATATTTT. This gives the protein CASCSLQGTAGNTIYF.

The CDR3 DNA is TGCAGCGGGGAAACTGGCTATGGCTACACCTTC. Amino acid sequence: CSGETGYGYTF. The V call is TRBV29-1, the J call TRBJ1-2, with D unclear. V was cut by 7 bases and J by 4 bases, with 10 bases left in between. The CDR3 runs to 11 residues. Germline V CDR1 and CDR2: SQVTM, ANQGSEA. The entire variable domain, with the rest obtained from reference TRBV29-1 and TRBJ1-2, is as follows: SAVISQKPSRDICQRGTSLTIQCQVDSQVTMMFWYRQQPGQSLTLIATANQGSEATYESGFVIDKFPISRPNLTFSTLTVSNMSPEDSSIYLCSGETGYGYTFGSGTRLTVV.

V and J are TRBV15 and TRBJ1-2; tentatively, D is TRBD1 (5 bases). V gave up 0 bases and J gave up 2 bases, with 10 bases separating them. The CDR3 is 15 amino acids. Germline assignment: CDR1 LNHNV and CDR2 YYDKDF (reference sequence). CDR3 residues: CATSRDLDMNYGYTF. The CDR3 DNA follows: TGTGCCACCAGCAGAGATCTGGACATGAACTATGGCTACACCTTC.

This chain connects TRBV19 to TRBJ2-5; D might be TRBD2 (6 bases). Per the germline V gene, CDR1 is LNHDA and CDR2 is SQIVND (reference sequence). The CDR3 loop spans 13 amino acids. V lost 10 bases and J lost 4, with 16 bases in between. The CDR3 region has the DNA TGTGCCACGGGGGTGCCCCGAGGAGAGACCCAGTACTTC. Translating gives CATGVPRGETQYF.

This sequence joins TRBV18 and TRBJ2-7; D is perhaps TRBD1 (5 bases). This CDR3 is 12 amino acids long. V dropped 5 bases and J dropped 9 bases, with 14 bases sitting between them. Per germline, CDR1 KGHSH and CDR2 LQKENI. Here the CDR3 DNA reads TGTGCCAGCTCAACTGACAGCTTTGGGCAGTACTTC. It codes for CASSTDSFGQYF.